This passage covers 17 T cell receptor beta chains from one sample sequenced in a study of blood T cell repertoires in COVID-19. The repertoire was sequenced with immunoSEQ multiplex PCR; TCRdb's copy has only in-frame clones and lacks some. The sample lists under 200,000 clones, 79% occurring once. Sequencing was carried out using peripheral blood. The receptors here all came from a woman aged 60-75 years with COVID-19, enrolled during active disease.

The chain is built from TRBV6-5 and TRBJ2-7; 10 bases agree with TRBD1. CDR1 and CDR2 from the germline V gene are MNHEY and SVGAGI. V lost 8 bases, J lost 4 bases, and 11 bases stayed unmatched. This CDR3 comprises 15 residues. DNA of the CDR3: TGTGCCAGCCGCCGGGACAGGGGCGACTTGTACGAGCAGTACGTC. This encodes CASRRDRGDLYEQYV.

V is TRBV6-5 and J is TRBJ1-4; 9 bases fit TRBD1. The CDR3 is 15 amino acids. Trimming removed 5 bases from V and 11 bases from J; junction bases left unmatched: 12. From germline, CDR1 is MNHEY and CDR2 SVGAGI. The CDR3 nucleotides are TGTGCCAGCAGTACGGGTGACAGGGGGATATGGAAACTGTTTTTT. It encodes CASSTGDRGIWKLFF.

The chain has TRBV10-3 and TRBJ2-3, with 7 bases that match TRBD1. J was trimmed by 3 bases and V by 0 bases; bases with no gene match: 3. CDR1 and CDR2 from the germline V gene are ENHRY and SYGVKD. CDR3 length: 15 amino acids. CDR3 residues: CAISESDRDTDTQYF. CDR3 in DNA: TGTGCCATCAGTGAGTCTGACAGGGATACAGATACGCAGTATTTT.

This clone was seen only once. This chain joins TRBV12-3 or TRBV12-4 and TRBJ2-2; D remains ambiguous. V was cut by 3 bases and J by 7 bases, with 9 bases left in between. The CDR3 is made up of 13 amino acids. The CDR3 sequence: CASSLADNGELFF. For the CDR3, the DNA is TGTGCCAGCAGTTTGGCGGATAACGGGGAGCTGTTTTTT.

The chain's CDR3 is CASSKRVTGYSYEQYF. The CDR3 DNA reads as TGTGCCAGCAGCAAAAGAGTAACAGGTTACTCCTACGAGCAGTACTTC. The rearrangement links TRBV7-2 to TRBJ2-7, with D tentatively TRBD1 (5 bases). The V end lost 5 bases, the J end lost 0 bases, and 17 bases lay between the germline ends. The CDR3 is 16 residues long. Germline lookup yields CDR1 SGHTA and CDR2 FQGNSA.

This clone was counted between two and nine times. The V and J genes are TRBV7-9 and TRBJ1-5; possible D gene TRBD1, 5 bases. Germline loops: CDR1 SEHNR, CDR2 FQNEAQ (reference sequence). The CDR3 contains 13 residues. V gave up 5 bases and J gave up 4 bases, with 9 bases separating them. The chain's CDR3 is CASSATVNQPQHF. The CDR3 DNA sequence: TGTGCCAGCAGCGCGACAGTGAATCAGCCCCAGCATTTT.

The chain links TRBV7-2 to TRBJ2-7; 8 bases fit TRBD2. This CDR3 has 15 residues. CDR1 SGHTA and CDR2 FQGNSA come from the germline V gene. J gave up 4 bases and V 0 bases, and 5 bases lay outside the gene matches. CDR3 loop: CASSLALGGRYEQYF. The CDR3 DNA reads TGTGCCAGCAGCTTAGCACTCGGCGGGAGGTACGAGCAGTACTTC.

V and J are TRBV3-1 (or the pseudogene TRBV3-2) and TRBJ1-3, with 7 bases aligning to TRBD1. The ends lost 2 bases at V and 0 bases at J; junction bases unmatched: 1. CDR1 is LGHDT, CDR2 YNNKEL, per germline (reference sequence). The CDR3 contains 15 residues. The CDR3 region is CASSQTGASGNTIYF. CDR3 nucleotides: TGTGCCAGCAGCCAAACAGGGGCCTCTGGAAACACCATATATTTT.

The chain combines TRBV9 with TRBJ2-3; TRBD2 aligns across 10 bases. Per the germline V gene, CDR1 is SGDLS and CDR2 is YYNGEE. The CDR3 runs to 15 residues. With V trimmed by 4 bases and J by 5 bases, 7 bases remained unmatched. CDR3 region: CASSISGGQQDTQYF. The CDR3 DNA sequence: TGTGCCAGCAGCATTAGCGGGGGGCAACAAGATACGCAGTATTTT.

This clone is a singleton in its sample. The CDR3 spells CASSKLTGFQETQYF. CDR3 coding DNA: TGTGCCAGCAGTAAATTGACAGGGTTTCAGGAGACCCAGTACTTC. V gene TRBV6-5 combines with J gene TRBJ2-5; 7 bases match TRBD1. CDR1 is MNHEY, CDR2 SVGAGI, per germline. The CDR3 spans 15 residues. Losses at the gene ends were 5 bases for V and 5 bases for J; bases not matched to a gene: 11.

This clone was detected a few times. This rearrangement joins TRBV7-9 to TRBJ2-1; D might be TRBD1 (6 bases). With 1 base removed from V and 5 bases from J, the gap between germline ends came to 12 bases. This CDR3 spans 15 amino acids. Germline CDR1 reads SEHNR; CDR2 reads FQNEAQ (reference sequence). The CDR3 is CASSLGTVQNNEQFF. In DNA, the CDR3 is TGTGCCAGCAGCTTAGGGACAGTTCAAAACAATGAGCAGTTCTTC.

This chain connects TRBV7-2 to TRBJ2-5, with a weak D call TRBD1 (6 bases). Germline CDR1 reads SGHTA; CDR2 reads FQGNSA. The ends were cut back, 7 bases at V and 0 bases at J, with 18 bases in the middle. The CDR3 spans 16 residues. The CDR3 region has the DNA TGTGCCAGCAAGAGGGCAGGTCAGGGGTACCAAGAGACCCAGTACTTC. This sequence encodes CASKRAGQGYQETQYF.

The chain uses TRBV6-6 and TRBJ2-4; weak D call: TRBD1 (5 bases). V was cut by 7 bases and J by 3 bases, with 16 bases left in between. Per the germline V gene, CDR1 is MNHNY and CDR2 is SVGAGI (reference sequence). The length of the CDR3 is 15 residues. Written as DNA, the CDR3 is TGTGCCAGCATGAAGGGGTTGGTCGGCAAAAACATTCAGTACTTC. Its protein product is CASMKGLVGKNIQYF.

The V call is TRBV2, the J call TRBJ2-2; a weak D match, TRBD1 (6 bases). The V and J ends lost 7 bases and 7 bases respectively, with 19 bases between them. The germline V gene encodes CDR1 SNHLY and CDR2 FYNNEI. CDR3 length equals 15 residues. CDR3 nucleotides: TGTGCCAGCACTTATTCGGCAGGGGCCGTCGGGGAGCTGTTTTTT. It yields the protein CASTYSAGAVGELFF.

The chain has TRBV19 and TRBJ2-7; a weak D match, TRBD2 (6 bases). V shed 3 bases and J shed 1 base, with 13 bases lying between them. The CDR3 totals 15 residues. Per the germline V gene, CDR1 is LNHDA and CDR2 is SQIVND (reference sequence). CDR3 nucleotide sequence: TGTGCCAGTAGTATTTACGGGAGTGGATCCTACGAGCAGTACTTC. This codes for CASSIYGSGSYEQYF.

The chain combines TRBV28 with TRBJ1-2; D is possibly TRBD1 (6 bases). Germline V gives CDR1 MDHEN, CDR2 SYDVKM. This CDR3 region has 14 residues. V lost 6 bases and J lost 4, with 15 bases in between. The chain's CDR3 is CASSWGQGGYGYTF. Written as DNA, the CDR3 is TGTGCCAGCAGCTGGGGGCAGGGCGGCTATGGCTACACCTTC.

The chain is built from TRBV7-9 and TRBJ2-6; D ambiguous. Trimming took 11 bases from V and 0 from J, leaving 14 bases between them. Per germline, CDR1 SEHNR and CDR2 FQNEAQ (reference sequence). This CDR3 is 15 amino acids long. The chain's CDR3 is CASPATRSGANVLTF. As DNA, the CDR3 is TGTGCCTCCCCCGCCACGCGCTCTGGGGCCAACGTCCTGACTTTC. Full variable domain (remainder filled in from reference TRBV7-9 and TRBJ2-6): DTGVSQNPRHKITKRGQNVTFRCDPISEHNRLYWYRQTLGQGPEFLTYFQNEAQLEKSRLLSDRFSAERPKGSFSTLEIQRTEQGDSAMYLCASPATRSGANVLTFGAGSRLTVL.